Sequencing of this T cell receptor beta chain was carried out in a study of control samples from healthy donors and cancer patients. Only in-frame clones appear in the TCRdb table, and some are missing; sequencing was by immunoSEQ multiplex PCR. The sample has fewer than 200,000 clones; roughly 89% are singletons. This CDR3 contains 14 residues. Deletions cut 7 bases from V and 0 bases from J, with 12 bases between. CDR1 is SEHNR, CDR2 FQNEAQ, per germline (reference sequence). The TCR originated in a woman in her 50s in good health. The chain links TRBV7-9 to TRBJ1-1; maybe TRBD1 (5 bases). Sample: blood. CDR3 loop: CASTAPGLNTEAFF. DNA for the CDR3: TGTGCCAGCACCGCGCCAGGGCTGAACACTGAAGCTTTCTTT.